This entry features one T cell receptor beta chain sequence. Its antigen remains unknown. TCRdb used MiXCR to reprocess the reads, holding one entry per CDR3 protein. The data hold 150,000 or so distinct CDR3 sequences, with 32% observed a single time. This sample was included in a study of T cell repertoires in cytomegalovirus infection. The CDR3 has 15 amino acids. Germline CDR1 is SGHTA and CDR2 is FQGNSA. With 1 base removed from V and 0 bases from J, the gap between germline ends came to 9 bases. Source: CD8+ T cells from cultured PBMCs, taken from culture after CMV antigen stimulation. This chain joins TRBV7-2 and TRBJ2-5; possibly TRBD2 for D (5 bases). This receptor was identified in a human donor in good health (CMV status not recorded). Some clones in this sample may be carry-over from other donors' samples. DNA of the CDR3: TGTGCCAGCAGCTTAGTGGGTAGCGACCAAGAGACCCAGTACTTC. It is translated as CASSLVGSDQETQYF. Full variable domain (outside the CDR3, taken from reference TRBV7-2 and TRBJ2-5): GAGVSQSPSNKVTEKGKDVELRCDPISGHTALYWYRQSLGQGLEFLIYFQGNSAPDKSGLPSDRFSAERTGGSVSTLTIQRTQQEDSAVYLCASSLVGSDQETQYFGPGTRLLVL.